The rows below give T cell receptor beta chains drawn from one sample of a study of T cell responses to AZD1222 COVID-19 vaccine. Data came from immunoSEQ multiplex PCR; TCRdb stores just in-frame clones and leaves some out. The sample includes about 120,000 clones, approximately 89% of them seen just once. The material sequenced was peripheral blood, taken on day 0 of AZD1222 vaccination. The receptors stem from an adult in good health. Each CDR3 is given with its conserved first and last residue. The D gene is left open where the match is weak. The listing skips clone size in some rows; elsewhere it reads once, few, many or a size class.

TRBV5-1,TRBJ1-6,.,17,few,CASSLEGRVSYNSPLHF,TGCGCCAGCAGCTTGGAGGGCAGGGTCTCCTATAATTCACCCCTCCACTTT
TRBV24-1,TRBJ2-1,.,11,few,CATSAHNEQFF,TGTGCCACCAGTGCCCACAATGAGCAGTTCTTC
TRBV6-4,TRBJ2-1,TRBD2,16,.,CASSDSVSGDYNEQFF,TGTGCCAGCAGTGACTCGGTGAGCGGGGACTACAATGAGCAGTTCTTC
TRBV4-3,TRBJ1-1,.,14,.,CASSPNGGFTEAFF,TGCGCCAGCAGCCCCAATGGTGGTTTCACTGAAGCTTTCTTT
TRBV6-5,TRBJ1-1,.,15,.,CASRNGQPGDTEAFF,TGTGCCAGCAGAAACGGACAGCCGGGGGACACTGAAGCTTTCTTT
TRBV4-2,TRBJ1-2,.,16,few,CASSQDTTGRGYGYTF,TGTGCCAGCAGCCAAGATACAACAGGGAGAGGGTATGGCTACACCTTC
TRBV15,TRBJ2-7,.,15,.,CATSRDTGAYYEQYF,TGTGCCACCAGCAGAGATACCGGGGCTTATTACGAGCAGTACTTC
TRBV12-3/TRBV12-4,TRBJ1-5,.,13,.,CATRTADNQPQHF,TGTGCCACCCGGACTGCGGACAATCAGCCCCAGCATTTT
TRBV7-9,TRBJ1-2,.,16,.,CASSPLTMTVNYGYTF,TGTGCCAGCAGCCCACTAACCATGACAGTTAACTATGGCTACACCTTC
TRBV9,TRBJ2-1,TRBD2,20,.,CASSPRYGLAGGSSYNEQFF,TGTGCCAGCAGCCCGCGGTATGGACTAGCGGGGGGAAGCTCCTACAATGAGCAGTTCTTC
TRBV19,TRBJ2-3,TRBD2,16,.,CASSDGTSGYTDTQYF,TGTGCCAGTAGTGACGGGACTAGCGGTTACACAGATACGCAGTATTTT
TRBV9,TRBJ2-3,.,13,.,CASSVYGGDTQYF,TGTGCCAGCAGCGTATACGGAGGCGATACGCAGTATTTT
TRBV15,TRBJ1-5,TRBD1,17,few,CATSRDRGQGVNQPQHF,TGTGCCACCAGCAGAGATCGAGGACAGGGGGTCAATCAGCCCCAGCATTTT
TRBV11-1,TRBJ1-1,.,13,.,CASRGGQNTEAFF,TGTGCCAGCAGAGGCGGTCAGAACACTGAAGCTTTCTTT
TRBV5-8,TRBJ2-2,TRBD1,17,.,CASSPGDRGRITGELFF,TGTGCCAGCAGCCCCGGGGACAGGGGGCGTATCACCGGGGAGCTGTTTTTT
TRBV9,TRBJ2-3,.,12,once,CASSVWTDTQYF,TGTGCCAGCAGCGTGTGGACCGATACGCAGTATTTT
TRBV5-5,TRBJ2-7,.,14,.,CASSLAGISYEQYF,TGTGCCAGCAGCTTGGCCGGGATCTCCTACGAGCAGTACTTC
TRBV6-5,TRBJ1-5,.,15,.,CASRVAGTSNQPQHF,TGTGCCAGCAGGGTAGCAGGGACTAGCAATCAGCCCCAGCATTTT
TRBV6-1,TRBJ2-3,.,14,.,CASSDGGAGDTQYF,TGTGCCAGCAGTGATGGGGGGGCAGGAGATACGCAGTATTTT
TRBV4-2,TRBJ1-2,.,14,.,CASSQDQNPYGYTF,TGTGCCAGCAGCCAAGACCAGAATCCCTATGGCTACACCTTC
TRBV21-1,TRBJ1-2,.,17,.,CASSKEGTGVINYGYTF,TGTGCCAGCAGCAAAGAAGGAACAGGGGTCATTAACTATGGCTACACCTTC
TRBV4-1,TRBJ2-2,TRBD1,19,.,CASSQNPGTGPSNTGELFF,TGCGCCAGCAGCCAAAACCCCGGGACAGGGCCTTCAAACACCGGGGAGCTGTTTTTT
TRBV7-2,TRBJ2-5,.,13,.,CASSSDYQKTQYF,TGTGCCAGCAGTTCCGACTATCAAAAGACCCAGTACTTC
TRBV7-9,TRBJ2-7,.,14,.,CASSLEVDTMKQYF,TGTGCCAGCAGCTTAGAGGTCGACACAATGAAGCAGTACTTC
TRBV15,TRBJ2-2,TRBD1,17,.,CATSRPPGQGATGELFF,TGTGCCACCAGCAGACCCCCGGGACAGGGGGCAACCGGGGAGCTGTTTTTT
TRBV6-5,TRBJ1-1,.,13,.,CASSDSGGTEAFF,TGTGCCAGCAGTGACTCAGGCGGCACTGAAGCTTTCTTT
TRBV2,TRBJ2-7,.,17,.,CASKRRGMRGRSYEQYF,TGTGCCAGCAAGCGTCGGGGTATGCGTGGAAGGTCCTACGAGCAGTACTTC
TRBV18,TRBJ1-3,.,13,.,CASSPPPGNTIYF,TGTGCCAGCTCACCCCCCCCTGGAAACACCATATATTTT
TRBV5-6,TRBJ1-2,TRBD1,14,.,CASIGQGNGYGYTF,TGTGCCAGCATCGGACAGGGGAATGGCTATGGCTACACCTTC
TRBV6-2/TRBV6-3,TRBJ2-7,TRBD1,15,.,CASSYRDRVYGEQYF,TGTGCCAGCAGTTATAGGGACAGGGTTTATGGCGAGCAGTACTTC
TRBV6-1,TRBJ2-1,TRBD2,16,.,CASSETSGGWYNEQFF,TGTGCCAGCAGTGAAACCAGCGGGGGGTGGTACAATGAGCAGTTCTTC
TRBV25-1,TRBJ1-5,TRBD1,14,.,CASSEQGAGQPQHF,TGTGCCAGCAGTGAACAGGGGGCGGGTCAGCCCCAGCATTTT
TRBV27,TRBJ1-1,TRBD1,14,.,CASSLSQGGTEAFF,TGTGCCAGCAGTTTAAGTCAGGGGGGCACTGAAGCTTTCTTT
TRBV9,TRBJ1-4,.,14,.,CASSVEVGFEKLFF,TGTGCCAGCAGCGTAGAAGTGGGGTTTGAAAAACTGTTTTTT
TRBV6-5,TRBJ2-7,TRBD1,14,.,CASSYQGVSYEQYF,TGTGCCAGCAGTTACCAGGGGGTCTCCTACGAGCAGTACTTC
TRBV6-5,TRBJ1-2,.,14,.,CASSYSGGPYGYTF,TGTGCCAGCAGCTACTCTGGGGGGCCCTATGGCTACACCTTC
TRBV29-1,TRBJ1-1,TRBD1,13,.,CSSGQVLNTEAFF,TGCAGCTCTGGACAGGTTCTGAACACTGAAGCTTTCTTT
TRBV6-1,TRBJ2-1,TRBD2,16,.,CASSETERGAYNEQFF,TGTGCCAGCAGTGAAACAGAGCGGGGGGCCTACAATGAGCAGTTCTTC
TRBV7-8,TRBJ2-2,.,17,.,CASSLGRGPINTGELFF,TGTGCCAGCAGCTTAGGGCGGGGTCCGATTAACACCGGGGAGCTGTTTTTT
TRBV6-5,TRBJ2-2,.,12,.,CASNKNTGELFF,TGTGCCAGCAATAAGAACACCGGGGAGCTGTTTTTT
TRBV7-2,TRBJ2-7,TRBD2,15,.,CASSLEGTSSSEQYF,TGTGCCAGCAGCTTAGAGGGGACTAGCTCCTCCGAGCAGTACTTC
TRBV28,TRBJ1-2,TRBD1,16,.,CASSSSLGGGNYGYTF,TGTGCCAGCAGTTCCAGTTTAGGGGGCGGTAACTATGGCTACACCTTC
TRBV7-9,TRBJ1-5,.,15,.,CASSLAGAGNQPQHF,TGTGCCAGCAGCTTGGCGGGGGCTGGCAATCAGCCCCAGCATTTT
TRBV12-3/TRBV12-4,TRBJ2-3,.,12,.,CASTTRTDTQYF,TGTGCCAGCACAACAAGAACAGATACGCAGTATTTT
TRBV15,TRBJ2-5,.,12,once,CATSRGGETQYF,TGTGCCACCAGCAGAGGCGGGGAGACCCAGTACTTC
TRBV7-2,TRBJ2-1,TRBD2,18,.,CASSLGMSGGLSYNEQFF,TGTGCCAGCAGCTTAGGAATGAGCGGGGGCCTCTCCTACAATGAGCAGTTCTTC
TRBV5-6,TRBJ2-7,.,13,.,CASSLPSLIEQYF,TGTGCCAGCAGCTTGCCCAGTCTTATCGAGCAGTACTTC
TRBV6-5,TRBJ1-1,.,13,.,CASTSTMNTEAFF,TGTGCCAGCACCAGCACCATGAACACTGAAGCTTTCTTT
TRBV27,TRBJ2-7,.,13,.,CASRLAINYEQYF,TGTGCCAGCAGGCTAGCTATTAACTACGAGCAGTACTTC
TRBV18,TRBJ1-1,TRBD1,15,.,CASSPNRDRLNEAFF,TGTGCCAGCTCTCCTAACCGGGACAGATTAAATGAAGCTTTCTTT
TRBV5-6,TRBJ2-2,.,14,.,CASRRAGFTGELFF,TGTGCCAGCAGACGGGCTGGGTTCACCGGGGAGCTGTTTTTT
TRBV5-1,TRBJ1-2,.,14,.,CASSLERGSNGYTF,TGCGCCAGCAGCTTGGAGCGGGGCTCCAATGGCTACACCTTC
TRBV7-8,TRBJ1-1,.,14,.,CASSLALGNTEAFF,TGTGCCAGCAGCTTAGCGCTCGGGAACACTGAAGCTTTCTTT